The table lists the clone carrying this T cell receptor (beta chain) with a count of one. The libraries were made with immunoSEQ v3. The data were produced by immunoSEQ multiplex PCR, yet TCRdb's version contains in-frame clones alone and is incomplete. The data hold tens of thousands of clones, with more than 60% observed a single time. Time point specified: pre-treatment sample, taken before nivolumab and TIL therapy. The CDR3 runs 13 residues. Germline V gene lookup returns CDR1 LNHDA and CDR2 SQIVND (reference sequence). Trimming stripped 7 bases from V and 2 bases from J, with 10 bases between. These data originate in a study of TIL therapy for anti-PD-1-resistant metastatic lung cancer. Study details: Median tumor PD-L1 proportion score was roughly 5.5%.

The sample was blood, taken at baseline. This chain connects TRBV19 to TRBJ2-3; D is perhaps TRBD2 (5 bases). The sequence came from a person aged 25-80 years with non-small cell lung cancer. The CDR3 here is CASKRRTTDTQYF. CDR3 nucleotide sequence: TGTGCCAGTAAACGGAGGACCACAGATACGCAGTATTTT. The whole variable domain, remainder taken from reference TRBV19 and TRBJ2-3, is DGGITQSPKYLFRKEGQNVTLSCEQNLNHDAMYWYRQDPGQGLRLIYYSQIVNDFQKGDIAEGYSVSREKKESFPLTVTSAQKNPTAFYLCASKRRTTDTQYFGPGTRLTVL.